This TCR beta chain was found in a study of control samples from healthy donors and cancer patients. TCRdb's table, derived via immunoSEQ multiplex PCR, lists solely in-frame clones and lacks some. In the table there are approximately 44,000 clones, around 70% of which are singletons. This clone has ten or more counts. Germline V gene sequence: CDR1 LNHDA, CDR2 SQIVND (reference sequence). Trimming stripped 3 bases from V and 5 bases from J, with 8 bases between. CDR3 length: 13 residues. The specimen sequenced was formalin-fixed, paraffin-embedded tissue. V is TRBV19 and J is TRBJ1-5, with a tentative D call TRBD1 (6 bases). The source is a male donor with melanoma. CDR3 sequence (DNA): TGTGCCAGTAGTATGAACAGGGATCAGCCCCAGCATTTT. Amino acid sequence: CASSMNRDQPQHF. Filled out from reference TRBV19 and TRBJ1-5, the complete variable domain reads DGGITQSPKYLFRKEGQNVTLSCEQNLNHDAMYWYRQDPGQGLRLIYYSQIVNDFQKGDIAEGYSVSREKKESFPLTVTSAQKNPTAFYLCASSMNRDQPQHFGDGTRLSIL.